A single sample gave rise to the 23 T cell receptor beta chains below, sequenced in a study of regulatory T cells in long-lasting Graves disease. The authors built TCR beta libraries using iRepertoire HTBI primers and Arm-PCR of CDR3 regions. TCRdb fed the multiplex PCR reads into MiXCR, producing one record per CDR3 protein. The sample includes about 420,000 distinct CDR3 sequences, around 20% of them seen just once. Noted time point: persistent/refractory GD, antithyroid drugs over 5 years with positive TRAb. The TCR library was prepared using RNA isolated from PBMCs. The sample was peripheral blood mononuclear cells (PBMCs), taken when the disease was refractory, from a patient treated with antithyroid drugs. Receptors originate from a female donor with Graves disease.

This clonotype occurred a few times. The DNA of the CDR3 is TGTGCCACCAGCAGGATGGGGAGCTCCTACAATGAGCAGTTCTTC. This translates into CATSRMGSSYNEQFF. This chain links TRBV15 with TRBJ2-1; D perhaps matches TRBD2 (5 bases). The germline V and J ends were trimmed by 3 bases and 0 bases, with 9 bases remaining between them. The length of the CDR3 is 15 residues. Germline V gene lookup returns CDR1 LNHNV and CDR2 YYDKDF (reference sequence).

The table lists this clonotype with a few counts. This chain connects TRBV6-2 or TRBV6-3 to TRBJ1-1, with D uncertain. The CDR3 has 14 residues. Looked up from germline, CDR1 is MNHEY and CDR2 is SVGEGT. V shed 0 bases and J shed 4 bases, with 9 bases lying between them. CDR3 protein: CASSYSLWGTEAFF. As DNA, the CDR3 is TGTGCCAGCAGTTACTCTCTCTGGGGCACTGAAGCTTTCTTT.

The chain has TRBV11-2 and TRBJ2-2; 8 nucleotides match TRBD1. The CDR3 runs 14 residues. Trimming took 4 bases from V and 8 from J; bases not matched to a gene: 6. Per germline, CDR1 SGHAT and CDR2 FQNNGV. CDR3 sequence: CASSSDRVAGELFF. The CDR3 bases are TGTGCCAGCAGCTCGGACAGGGTGGCAGGGGAGCTGTTTTTT.

The chain carries TRBV25-1 and TRBJ2-2; 9 bases line up with TRBD2. Germline CDR1 reads MGHDK; CDR2 reads SYGVNS. CDR3 length equals 16 residues. Unmatched junction bases numbered 8, after V lost 2 bases and J lost 7 bases. The DNA for the CDR3 is TGTGCCAGCAGTGAACGGCTAGCGGGATGGGGCGGGGAGCTGTTTTTT. The encoded protein is CASSERLAGWGGELFF.

This clonotype was seen at least ten times. The chain is built from TRBV5-1 and TRBJ1-2; D might be TRBD1 (5 bases). The CDR3 consists of 14 residues. Trimming removed 1 base from V and 3 bases from J, with 10 bases in between. The germline V gene has CDR1 SGHRS and CDR2 YFSETQ. The CDR3 DNA is TGCGCCAGCAGCTTGATAGGGGAATACTATGGCTACACCTTC. Translating gives CASSLIGEYYGYTF.

This chain links TRBV9 with TRBJ1-3; weak D call: TRBD1 (5 bases). Germline V lookup: CDR1 SGDLS, CDR2 YYNGEE. The germline V and J ends were trimmed by 2 bases and 0 bases, with 27 bases remaining between them. CDR3 length: 21 residues. CDR3 in amino acids: CASSVWPKTVYRPSSGNTIYF. In DNA form, the CDR3 reads TGTGCCAGCAGCGTCTGGCCCAAGACAGTCTACAGACCTAGCTCTGGAAACACCATATATTTT.

This clonotype was recorded at least ten times. The rearrangement links TRBV20-1 to TRBJ2-7; possible D gene TRBD1, 5 bases. This CDR3 spans 13 amino acids. Germline assignment: CDR1 DFQATT and CDR2 SNEGSKA (reference sequence). Trimming shortened V by 0 bases and J by 9 bases, and 15 bases separated the two germline ends. CDR3 bases: TGCAGTGCTAGAGATTCGTCGCTCCAGGGGCAGTACTTC. It translates to CSARDSSLQGQYF.

The CDR3 bases are TGCGCCAGCAGCAAGGGACAGACGGGAAACGAGCAGTACTTC. The encoded protein is CASSKGQTGNEQYF. This sequence joins TRBV5-1 and TRBJ2-7; 7 bases map to TRBD1. The CDR3 runs 14 residues. The germline gives CDR1 SGHRS, CDR2 YFSETQ. With 4 bases clipped from V and 5 bases from J, the junction kept 9 bases outside the gene matches. Full variable domain (rest looked up from reference TRBV5-1 and TRBJ2-7): KAGVTQTPRYLIKTRGQQVTLSCSPISGHRSVSWYQQTPGQGLQFLFEYFSETQRNKGNFPGRFSGRQFSNSRSEMNVSTLELGDSALYLCASSKGQTGNEQYFGPGTRLTVT.

With respect to this clonotype: Germline and junction disagree at one end, which may indicate a read error. The chain employs TRBV13 and TRBJ1-1, with 8 bases fitting TRBD1. From germline, CDR1 is PRHDT and CDR2 FYEKMQ (reference sequence). CDR3 length: 15 amino acids. The CDR3 spells CASSLEVVGQGVGLF. The CDR3 coding sequence is TGTGCCAGCAGCTTGGAGGTTGTCGGACAGGGCGTGGGTCTCTTT.

This clonotype was picked up many times. This chain uses TRBV2 with TRBJ2-3; perhaps D is TRBD1 or TRBD2 (7 bases each). The CDR3 runs to 15 residues. Germline V CDR1 and CDR2: SNHLY, FYNNEI. The V end was cut by 3 bases, the J end by 6 bases, with 16 bases between. DNA for the CDR3: TGTGCCAGCAGTGATTTCGGGCAGGGGGGGGATACGCAGTATTTT. As protein: CASSDFGQGGDTQYF.

The sample holds many counts of this clonotype. The chain is built from TRBV12-3 or TRBV12-4 and TRBJ1-2; 8 bases fit TRBD1. J lost 7 bases, V lost 6 bases, and 10 bases had no gene match. The CDR3 length is 14 residues. The CDR3 sequence: CASSSQGQGIGYTF. DNA for the CDR3: TGTGCCAGCAGCTCACAAGGACAGGGTATTGGCTACACCTTC.

The rearrangement links TRBV7-2 to TRBJ2-6; D remains ambiguous. V was shortened by 5 bases and J by 1 base, with 9 bases between the two germline ends. This CDR3 contains 15 residues. Germline-derived CDR1 and CDR2 are SGHTA and FQGNSA. The CDR3 here is CASSPKTSGANVLTF. The CDR3 DNA follows: TGTGCCAGCAGCCCCAAGACATCTGGGGCCAACGTCCTGACTTTC.

This clonotype was recorded many times. The V and J genes are TRBV28 and TRBJ1-1; no definite D call. The germline gives CDR1 MDHEN, CDR2 SYDVKM. V was pared by 2 bases and J by 5 bases, with 12 bases between. The CDR3 totals 14 residues. CDR3 sequence: CASSLGRRRTEAFF. The CDR3 DNA reads TGTGCCAGCAGTTTAGGACGAAGAAGGACTGAAGCTTTCTTT.

V and J are TRBV5-1 and TRBJ1-1; a weak D match, TRBD1 (5 bases). The CDR3 totals 15 residues. V lost 0 bases and J lost 0, with 9 bases in between. Germline loops: CDR1 SGHRS, CDR2 YFSETQ. The CDR3 reads CASSLGRGMNTEAFF. CDR3 coding DNA: TGCGCCAGCAGCTTGGGGCGGGGGATGAACACTGAAGCTTTCTTT.

Many counts were recorded for this clonotype. Here the CDR3 reads CASSLGVEETQYF. DNA for the CDR3: TGTGCCAGCAGCTTGGGAGTTGAAGAGACCCAGTACTTC. This chain links TRBV5-6 with TRBJ2-5; no clear D gene. CDR3 length: 13 amino acids. With 0 bases removed from V and 3 bases from J, the gap between germline ends came to 6 bases. The germline gives CDR1 SGHDT, CDR2 YYEEEE.

As for this clonotype: A read error is possible here, since a much larger clone lies one base away. The V gene is TRBV2, the J gene TRBJ2-7; D is uncertain. V was clipped by 5 bases and J by 6 bases, with 8 bases between them. The germline gives CDR1 SNHLY, CDR2 FYNNEI. The CDR3 runs 11 residues. The CDR3: CASSMTSEQYF. The CDR3 DNA reads as TGTGCCAGCAGTATGACTTCCGAGCAGTACTTC.

Comment on this clonotype: A junction boundary mismatches the germline segment, possibly from a read error. The V and J genes are TRBV11-2 and TRBJ2-4; the match to TRBD2 covers 7 bases. The J call may be in error: the DNA end matches TRBJ2-6 better. The V gene's germline CDR1 is SGHAT and CDR2 FQNNGV. The CDR3 spans 19 residues. The CDR3 reads CASSLWTGGRSSGANVLTF. CDR3 nucleotide sequence: TGCGCCAGCAGCCTGTGGACGGGGGGACGGAGCTCTGGGGCCAACGTCCTGACTTTC.

In this sample, this clonotype turned up many times. The J gene is TRBJ2-5, the V gene TRBV20-1; D ambiguous. Trimming took 0 bases from V and 2 from J, leaving 10 bases between them. CDR1 and CDR2 from the germline V gene are DFQATT and SNEGSKA (reference sequence). The CDR3 is 14 amino acids. The CDR3 region is CSARDPALQETQYF. In DNA, the CDR3 is TGCAGTGCTAGAGACCCCGCCTTGCAAGAGACCCAGTACTTC.

This clonotype came up a few times. The rearrangement uses TRBV15 and TRBJ2-2; possibly TRBD1 or TRBD2 for D (5 bases each). Germline assignment: CDR1 LNHNV and CDR2 YYDKDF (reference sequence). Deletions cut 5 bases from V and 5 bases from J, with 12 bases between. The CDR3 extends over 14 amino acids. The CDR3 reads CATSGASGTGELFF. As DNA, the CDR3 is TGTGCCACCAGCGGGGCTTCGGGGACCGGGGAGCTGTTTTTT. The variable domain in full, completed from reference TRBV15 and TRBJ2-2, reads DAMVIQNPRYQVTQFGKPVTLSCSQTLNHNVMYWYQQKSSQAPKLLFHYYDKDFNNEADTPDNFQSRRPNTSFCFLDIRSPGLGDTAMYLCATSGASGTGELFFGEGSRLTVL.

There are a few counts of this clonotype. The V call is TRBV7-2, the J call TRBJ2-1; tentative D call: TRBD2 (6 bases). V was clipped by 5 bases and J by 7 bases, with 18 bases between them. From germline, CDR1 is SGHTA and CDR2 FQGNSA. The length of the CDR3 is 15 residues. Here the CDR3 DNA reads TGTGCCAGCAGCCCCCCGGGGACTCCGACGAATGAGCAGTTCTTC. It yields the protein CASSPPGTPTNEQFF.

This chain links TRBV11-2 with TRBJ2-7; D is possibly TRBD2 (5 bases). Germline V lookup: CDR1 SGHAT, CDR2 FQNNGV. The CDR3 is 12 residues long. V was shortened by 5 bases and J by 6 bases, with 11 bases between the two germline ends. CDR3 region: CASSDFGGEQYF. The CDR3 DNA sequence: TGTGCCAGCAGCGACTTCGGAGGCGAGCAGTACTTC.

This clonotype has a count of ten or more. CDR3 in amino acids: CASSERGSEAFF. CDR3 nucleotides: TGTGCCAGCAGTGAGAGGGGCAGTGAAGCTTTCTTT. V is TRBV2 and J is TRBJ1-1, with a tentative D call TRBD1 (5 bases). Trimming removed 3 bases from V and 7 bases from J, with 9 bases in between. This CDR3 spans 12 amino acids. From germline, CDR1 is SNHLY and CDR2 FYNNEI.

In this sample, this clonotype turned up many times. This chain links TRBV12-3 or TRBV12-4 with TRBJ2-2; no firm D call. The CDR3 totals 14 residues. V shed 5 bases and J shed 7 bases, with 14 bases lying between them. Written as DNA, the CDR3 is TGTGCCAGCAGTCCTCCCCGAGGAAGCGGGGAGCTGTTTTTT. This sequence encodes CASSPPRGSGELFF.